The entry below describes one T cell receptor (beta chain). Its antigen is unknown. This sample was taken from a study of a mutant IDH1 vaccine in newly diagnosed glioma. Study-level background: Treated patients comprised around 62% males and about 40% females, mean age roughly 43 years. Patients were pretreated with radiotherapy, temozolomide, or both, mostly both. Study results and limitations: Vaccination induced immune responses in about 93% of patients. Pseudoprogression appeared independent of alterations in top peripheral clonotypes.

Assay: immunoSEQ multiplex PCR; the TCRdb copy retains only in-frame clones and omits some. The sample comprises approximately 16,000 clones, less than 97% of which are singletons, and over 3% rests with the top ten. The CDR3 runs to 15 residues. Per the germline V gene, CDR1 is MNHNY and CDR2 is SVGAGI (reference sequence). Trimming removed 1 base from V and 4 bases from J; junction bases left unmatched: 5. Time point of the sample: baseline, week 1 (first vaccination visit). Regarding treatment: pre-vaccination baseline after standard-of-care therapy. The sample here was peripheral blood mononuclear cells (PBMCs), taken from a glioma patient treated with radiotherapy, temozolomide or both. The clonotype comes from a woman aged 18-29 years with glioma. Some clones in this sample may be carry-over from other donors' samples. The chain has TRBV6-6 and TRBJ2-3; the match to TRBD2 covers 7 bases. The CDR3: CASSYLAGAPDTQYF. The DNA for the CDR3 is TGTGCCAGCAGTTACTTGGCGGGAGCGCCAGATACGCAGTATTTT.